These 18 T cell receptor beta chains originate from one sample sequenced in a study of CD8+ T cells in alopecia areata. After isolation, RNA underwent reverse transcription to generate cDNA as the sequencing template. Libraries were prepared by immunoSEQ multiplex PCR; TCRdb keeps only in-frame clonotypes and omits some of them. The sample lists approximately 65,000 clones, roughly 46% seen once, with just over 20% in the top ten. Treatment specified: oral pan-JAK inhibitor, 5-10 mg twice daily. The sequences come from CD8+ T cells sorted from blood, collected at roughly week 36, from a patient treated with tofacitinib. The receptors were gathered from a human donor with alopecia areata.

This clone was detected a few times. The rearrangement joins TRBV11-2 to TRBJ2-1; D may correspond to TRBD1 or TRBD2 (5 bases each). The length of the CDR3 is 12 residues. Germline V gene lookup returns CDR1 SGHAT and CDR2 FQNNGV. Deletions cut 6 bases from V and 10 bases from J, with 13 bases between. For the CDR3, the DNA is TGTGCCAGCAGTAACTCATGGGACGAGCAGTTCTTC. Protein product: CASSNSWDEQFF.

This clone was seen once. This chain uses TRBV27 with TRBJ2-5, with D maybe TRBD1 (6 bases). V dropped 5 bases and J dropped 1 base, with 17 bases sitting between them. CDR3 length: 16 residues. Germline assignment: CDR1 MNHEY and CDR2 SMNVEV (reference sequence). CDR3 nucleotide sequence: TGTGCCAGCAGTCCTCGATATGGACAGCTCCAAGAGACCCAGTACTTC. Translation gives CASSPRYGQLQETQYF.

The V and J genes are TRBV7-6 and TRBJ2-3; D uncertain. The ends were cut back, 5 bases at V and 6 bases at J, with 12 bases in the middle. The CDR3 covers 13 residues. Germline CDR1 and CDR2: SGHVS and FNYEAQ. The CDR3 DNA follows: TGTGCCAGCAGCCGTAAGGGCTCCGATACGCAGTATTTT. Translated, it gives CASSRKGSDTQYF.

The V gene is TRBV9, the J gene TRBJ2-1, with D possibly TRBD2 on 7 matching bases. The CDR3 loop spans 16 amino acids. In germline, CDR1 is SGDLS, CDR2 YYNGEE. The V end lost 2 bases, the J end lost 3 bases, and 15 bases lay between the germline ends. CDR3: CASSVSRGGLYNEQFF. The CDR3 nucleotides are TGTGCCAGCAGCGTCAGCCGCGGGGGCCTCTACAATGAGCAGTTCTTC.

This rearrangement joins TRBV30 to TRBJ1-5; D is unresolved. V lost 2 bases to trimming and J lost 4 bases, with 12 bases between them. Germline lookup yields CDR1 GTSNPN and CDR2 SVGIG (reference sequence). The CDR3 loop spans 14 amino acids. This CDR3 is CAWSTGRGNQPQHF. CDR3 coding DNA: TGTGCCTGGAGTACTGGGCGAGGGAATCAGCCCCAGCATTTT.

The rearrangement joins TRBV5-4 to TRBJ1-1; the match to TRBD1 covers 8 bases. Trimming at V came to 0 bases and at J to 8 bases, leaving 6 bases not matched to a gene. Germline lookup yields CDR1 SGHNT and CDR2 YYREEE (reference sequence). This CDR3 region has 14 residues. CDR3 bases: TGTGCCAGCAGCTTGGCGAAACAGGGGGTGGAAGCTTTCTTT. Its translation: CASSLAKQGVEAFF.

This clone was picked up many times. Additional DNA sequences in this sample encode the identical CDR3. The rearrangement uses TRBV28 and TRBJ1-1, with no clear D. Trimming removed 6 bases at V and 3 bases at J, with 8 bases between. The CDR3 has 12 amino acids. The germline CDR1 and CDR2 sequences are MDHEN and SYDVKM. CDR3 loop: CASSLTYTEAFF. The DNA of the CDR3 is TGTGCCAGCAGCTTGACCTACACTGAAGCTTTCTTT. The whole variable domain, filled in from reference TRBV28 and TRBJ1-1, reads DVKVTQSSRYLVKRTGEKVFLECVQDMDHENMFWYRQDPGLGLRLIYFSYDVKMKEKGDIPEGYSVSREKKERFSLILESASTNQTSMYLCASSLTYTEAFFGQGTRLTVV.

The chain combines TRBV7-8 with TRBJ2-7, with a tentative D call TRBD1 (6 bases). Trimming took off 8 bases at V and 4 bases at J, with 15 bases between the two ends. CDR1 and CDR2 from the germline V gene are SGHVS and FQNEAQ. The CDR3 extends over 13 amino acids. CDR3 amino acids: CASLNPGEYEQYF. The CDR3 nucleotides read TGTGCCAGCCTCAATCCAGGGGAGTACGAGCAGTACTTC.

The chain employs TRBV7-9 and TRBJ2-1; D remains ambiguous. CDR1 SEHNR and CDR2 FQNEAQ come from the germline V gene (reference sequence). V lost 11 bases and J 4 bases, leaving 9 bases between the germline ends. CDR3 length equals 11 residues. CDR3 in amino acids: CACYGYNEQFF. Written as DNA, the CDR3 is TGTGCCTGCTACGGATACAATGAGCAGTTCTTC.

The CDR3 region has the DNA TGTGCCAGTAGTAACTCCGGCCCTGAGCAGTTCTTC. Protein: CASSNSGPEQFF. The gene calls are TRBV19 and TRBJ2-1; D remains unclear. This CDR3 region has 12 residues. CDR1 LNHDA and CDR2 SQIVND come from the germline V gene (reference sequence). Trimming left V 4 bases short and J 9 bases short, with 10 bases between.

The chain uses TRBV29-1 and TRBJ2-2, with 7 bases aligning to TRBD2. From germline, CDR1 is SQVTM and CDR2 ANQGSEA. CDR3 size: 13 residues. Unmatched junction bases numbered 8, after V lost 6 bases and J lost 7 bases. CDR3 loop: CSVGLGGSGELFF. CDR3 nucleotide sequence: TGCAGCGTCGGACTGGGGGGGAGCGGGGAGCTGTTTTTT.

The V and J genes are TRBV7-9 and TRBJ1-4, with 7 nucleotides matching TRBD1. Germline V lookup: CDR1 SEHNR, CDR2 FQNEAQ (reference sequence). V was clipped by 1 base and J by 6 bases; unmatched bases: 5. This CDR3 region has 15 residues. The DNA of the CDR3 is TGTGCCAGCAGCTTAGTTCGGCAGGGGGATGAAAAACTGTTTTTT. Translated, it gives CASSLVRQGDEKLFF. The whole variable domain, remainder taken from reference TRBV7-9 and TRBJ1-4, is DTGVSQNPRHKITKRGQNVTFRCDPISEHNRLYWYRQTLGQGPEFLTYFQNEAQLEKSRLLSDRFSAERPKGSFSTLEIQRTEQGDSAMYLCASSLVRQGDEKLFFGSGTQLSVL.

This clone was found a few times. The chain combines TRBV18 with TRBJ1-5; no definite D call. V was pared by 2 bases and J by 3 bases, with 5 bases between. Germline V lookup: CDR1 KGHSH, CDR2 LQKENI. This CDR3 comprises 13 residues. CDR3: CASSPETNQPQHF. CDR3 bases: TGTGCCAGCTCACCAGAAACCAATCAGCCCCAGCATTTT.

The rearrangement links TRBV7-9 to TRBJ1-1; D call uncertain. Germline V lookup: CDR1 SEHNR, CDR2 FQNEAQ (reference sequence). With 2 bases removed from V and 1 base from J, the gap between germline ends came to 8 bases. The CDR3 consists of 14 residues. The CDR3 coding sequence is TGTGCCAGCAGCTTAAAGCCAGAGAACACTGAAGCTTTCTTT. This encodes CASSLKPENTEAFF.

V gene TRBV7-9 combines with J gene TRBJ2-7, with D unclear. Per the germline V gene, CDR1 is SEHNR and CDR2 is FQNEAQ (reference sequence). V dropped 5 bases and J dropped 5 bases, with 10 bases sitting between them. This CDR3 has 12 residues. CDR3 protein: CASSLFLDEQYF. In DNA, the CDR3 is TGTGCCAGCAGCCTGTTTCTGGACGAGCAGTACTTC. The whole variable domain, filled in from reference TRBV7-9 and TRBJ2-7, reads DTGVSQNPRHKITKRGQNVTFRCDPISEHNRLYWYRQTLGQGPEFLTYFQNEAQLEKSRLLSDRFSAERPKGSFSTLEIQRTEQGDSAMYLCASSLFLDEQYFGPGTRLTVT.

This chain uses TRBV27 with TRBJ2-7; D may be TRBD1 (6 bases). The CDR3 runs 12 residues. The V gene lost 3 bases and the J gene lost 6 bases, with 9 bases spanning the gap. Germline values: CDR1 MNHEY, CDR2 SMNVEV (reference sequence). In nucleotides, the CDR3 is TGTGCCAGCAGTTTTGTGGGGGCCGAGCAGTACTTC. It yields the protein CASSFVGAEQYF.

This clone was seen a handful of times. This chain joins TRBV30 and TRBJ1-3; the D gene is possibly TRBD1 (5 bases). There are 14 residues in the CDR3. The germline CDR1 and CDR2 sequences are GTSNPN and SVGIG (reference sequence). Between the trimmed V and J ends, which lost 1 base and 2 bases, there was a span of 9 bases. DNA for the CDR3: TGTGCCTGGAGTGCTGGGACCCCTGGAAACACCATATATTTT. Its translation is CAWSAGTPGNTIYF. The variable domain in full, with the rest retrieved from reference TRBV30 and TRBJ1-3, is SQTIHQWPATLVQPVGSPLSLECTVEGTSNPNLYWYRQAAGRGLQLLFYSVGIGQISSEVPQNLSASRPQDRQFILSSKKLLLSDSGFYLCAWSAGTPGNTIYFGEGSWLTVV.

The V gene is TRBV4-1, the J gene TRBJ2-5, with 12 bases fitting TRBD2. CDR3 length equals 17 residues. Trimming cost V 1 base and J 4 bases; bases outside gene matches: 7. Germline lookup yields CDR1 MGHRA and CDR2 YSYEKL. This CDR3 reads CASSQGLAGVSRETQYF. In nucleotides, the CDR3 is TGCGCCAGCAGCCAAGGACTAGCGGGAGTATCGAGAGAGACCCAGTACTTC.